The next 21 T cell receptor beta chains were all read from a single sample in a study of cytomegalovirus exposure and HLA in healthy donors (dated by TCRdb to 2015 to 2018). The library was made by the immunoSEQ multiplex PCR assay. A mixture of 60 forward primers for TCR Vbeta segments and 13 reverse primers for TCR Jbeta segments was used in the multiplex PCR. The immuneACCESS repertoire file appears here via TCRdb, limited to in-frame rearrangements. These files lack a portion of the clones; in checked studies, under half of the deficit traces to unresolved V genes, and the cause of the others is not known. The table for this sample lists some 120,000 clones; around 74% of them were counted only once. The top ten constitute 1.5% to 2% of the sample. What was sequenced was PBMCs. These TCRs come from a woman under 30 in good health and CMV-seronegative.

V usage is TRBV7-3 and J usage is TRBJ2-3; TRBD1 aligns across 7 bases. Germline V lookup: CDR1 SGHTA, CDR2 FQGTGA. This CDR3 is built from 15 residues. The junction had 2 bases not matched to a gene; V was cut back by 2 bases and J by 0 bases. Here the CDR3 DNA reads TGTGCCAGCAGCTTAGGACAGGCAAGCACAGATACGCAGTATTTT. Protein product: CASSLGQASTDTQYF.

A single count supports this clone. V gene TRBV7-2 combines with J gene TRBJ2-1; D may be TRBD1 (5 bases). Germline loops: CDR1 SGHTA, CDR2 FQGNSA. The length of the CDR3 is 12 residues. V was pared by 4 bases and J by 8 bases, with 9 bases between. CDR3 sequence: CASSSQGHEQFF. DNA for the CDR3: TGTGCCAGCAGCTCCCAGGGCCATGAGCAGTTCTTC.

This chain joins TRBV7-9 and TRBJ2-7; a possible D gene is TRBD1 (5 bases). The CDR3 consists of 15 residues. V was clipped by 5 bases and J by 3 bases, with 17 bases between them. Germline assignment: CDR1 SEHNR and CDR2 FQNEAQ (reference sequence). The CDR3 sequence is CASSARQGLGYEQYF. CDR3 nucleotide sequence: TGTGCCAGCAGCGCGCGGCAGGGATTGGGCTACGAGCAGTACTTC. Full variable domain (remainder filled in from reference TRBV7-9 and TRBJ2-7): DTGVSQNPRHKITKRGQNVTFRCDPISEHNRLYWYRQTLGQGPEFLTYFQNEAQLEKSRLLSDRFSAERPKGSFSTLEIQRTEQGDSAMYLCASSARQGLGYEQYFGPGTRLTVT.

Here the CDR3 reads CASSGGTPFF. CDR3 DNA sequence: TGTGCCAGCAGTGGCGGGACTCCTTTCTTT. The rearrangement links TRBV6-1 to TRBJ1-1, with a weak D call TRBD1 (5 bases). The CDR3 has 10 residues. Trimming left V 4 bases short and J 12 bases short, with 9 bases between. From germline, CDR1 is MNHNS and CDR2 SASEGT.

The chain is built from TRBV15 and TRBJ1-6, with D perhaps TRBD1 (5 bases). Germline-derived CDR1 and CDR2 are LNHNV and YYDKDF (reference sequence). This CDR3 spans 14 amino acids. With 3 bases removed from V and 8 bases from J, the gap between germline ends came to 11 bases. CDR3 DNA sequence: TGTGCCACCAGCAGGGACAAGGCGTATTCACCCCTCCACTTT. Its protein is CATSRDKAYSPLHF. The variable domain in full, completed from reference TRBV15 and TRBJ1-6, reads DAMVIQNPRYQVTQFGKPVTLSCSQTLNHNVMYWYQQKSSQAPKLLFHYYDKDFNNEADTPDNFQSRRPNTSFCFLDIRSPGLGDTAMYLCATSRDKAYSPLHFGNGTRLTVT.

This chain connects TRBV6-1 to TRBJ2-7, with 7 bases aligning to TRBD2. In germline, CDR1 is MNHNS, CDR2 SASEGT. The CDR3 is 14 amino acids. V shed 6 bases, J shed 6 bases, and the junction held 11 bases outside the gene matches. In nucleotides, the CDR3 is TGTGCCAGCAGGCTAGGGCCAGCGGGGATCGAGCAGTACTTC. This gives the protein CASRLGPAGIEQYF.

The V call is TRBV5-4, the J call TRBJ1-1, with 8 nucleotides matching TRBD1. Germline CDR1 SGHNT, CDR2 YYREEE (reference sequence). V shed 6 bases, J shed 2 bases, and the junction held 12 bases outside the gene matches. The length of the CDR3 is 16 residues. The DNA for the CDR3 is TGTGCCAGCAACATTGGGGGACAGGACCTAAACACTGAAGCTTTCTTT. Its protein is CASNIGGQDLNTEAFF.

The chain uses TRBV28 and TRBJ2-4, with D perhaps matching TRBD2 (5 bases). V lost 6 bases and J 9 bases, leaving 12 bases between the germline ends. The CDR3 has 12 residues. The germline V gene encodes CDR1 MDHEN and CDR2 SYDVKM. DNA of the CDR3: TGTGCCAGCAGGGCAGGAAGCGGCATTCAGTACTTC. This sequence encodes CASRAGSGIQYF.

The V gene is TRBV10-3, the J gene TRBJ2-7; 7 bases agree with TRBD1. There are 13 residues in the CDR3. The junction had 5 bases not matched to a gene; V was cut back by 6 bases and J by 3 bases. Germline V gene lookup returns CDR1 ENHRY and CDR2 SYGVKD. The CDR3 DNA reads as TGTGCCATCAGGGCAGGACAGGTCTACGAGCAGTACTTC. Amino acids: CAIRAGQVYEQYF.

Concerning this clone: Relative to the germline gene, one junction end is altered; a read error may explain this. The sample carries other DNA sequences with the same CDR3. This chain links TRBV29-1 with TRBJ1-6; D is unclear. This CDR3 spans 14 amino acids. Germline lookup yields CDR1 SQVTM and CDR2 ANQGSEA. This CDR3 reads CSARFSSYNSPLHF. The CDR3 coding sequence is TGCAGCGCGCGTTTTAGCTCCTATAATTCCCCCCTCCACTTT.

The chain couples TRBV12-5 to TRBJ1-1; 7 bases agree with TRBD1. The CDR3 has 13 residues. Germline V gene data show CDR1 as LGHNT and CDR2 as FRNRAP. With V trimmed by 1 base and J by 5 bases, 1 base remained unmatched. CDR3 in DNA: TGTGCTAGTGGTTTGGCGGGACAGACTGAAGCTTTCTTT. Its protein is CASGLAGQTEAFF.

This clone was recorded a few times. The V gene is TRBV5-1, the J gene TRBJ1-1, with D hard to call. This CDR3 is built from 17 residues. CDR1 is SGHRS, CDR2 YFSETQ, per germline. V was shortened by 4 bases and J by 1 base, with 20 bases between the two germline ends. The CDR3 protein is CASSLAILSGQNTEAFF. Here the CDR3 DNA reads TGCGCCAGCAGCCTGGCCATTTTATCGGGTCAGAACACTGAAGCTTTCTTT.

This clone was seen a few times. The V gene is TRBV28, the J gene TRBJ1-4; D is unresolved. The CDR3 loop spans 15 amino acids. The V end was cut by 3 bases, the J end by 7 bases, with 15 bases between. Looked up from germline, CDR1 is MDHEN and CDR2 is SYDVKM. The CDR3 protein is CASSFSPSGREKLFF. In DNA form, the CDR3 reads TGTGCCAGCAGTTTTTCCCCCAGCGGTCGTGAAAAACTGTTTTTT.

As DNA, the CDR3 is TGTGCCAGCAGCGCCGGGGACAGGGGAGTAGGAGGCTACACCTTC. The encoded protein is CASSAGDRGVGGYTF. The chain joins TRBV9 to TRBJ1-2; 10 bases fit TRBD1. V dropped 3 bases and J dropped 8; count of bases not matched to a gene: 10. This CDR3 has 15 residues. In germline, CDR1 is SGDLS, CDR2 YYNGEE.

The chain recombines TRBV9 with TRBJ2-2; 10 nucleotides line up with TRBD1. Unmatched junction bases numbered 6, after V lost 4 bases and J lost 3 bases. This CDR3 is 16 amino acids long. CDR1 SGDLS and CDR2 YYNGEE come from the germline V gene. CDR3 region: CASSPRTGGYTGELFF. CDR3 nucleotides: TGTGCCAGCAGCCCCCGGACAGGGGGGTACACCGGGGAGCTGTTTTTT.

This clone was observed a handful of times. The CDR3 region is CSVEDGGLGTQYF. CDR3 sequence (DNA): TGCAGCGTTGAAGATGGGGGACTGGGGACCCAGTACTTC. The gene calls are TRBV29-1 and TRBJ2-5, with D possibly TRBD2 on 6 matching bases. CDR3 length: 13 residues. Trimming stripped 0 bases from V and 7 bases from J, with 12 bases between. CDR1 is SQVTM and CDR2 is ANQGSEA in the germline V gene.

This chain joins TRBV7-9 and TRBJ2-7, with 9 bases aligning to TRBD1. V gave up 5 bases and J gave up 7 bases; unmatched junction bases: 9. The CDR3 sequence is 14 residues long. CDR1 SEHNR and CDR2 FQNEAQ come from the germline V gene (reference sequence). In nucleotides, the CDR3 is TGTGCCAGCAGCCCCCGGGACAGGGTAAGGGAGCAGTACTTC. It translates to CASSPRDRVREQYF.

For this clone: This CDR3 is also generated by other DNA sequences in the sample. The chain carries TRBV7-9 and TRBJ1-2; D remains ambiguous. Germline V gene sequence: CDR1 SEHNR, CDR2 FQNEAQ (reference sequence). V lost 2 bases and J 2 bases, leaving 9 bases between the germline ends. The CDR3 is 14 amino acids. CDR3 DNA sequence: TGTGCCAGCAGCTTACGAGAGACAAACTATGGCTACACCTTC. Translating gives CASSLRETNYGYTF.

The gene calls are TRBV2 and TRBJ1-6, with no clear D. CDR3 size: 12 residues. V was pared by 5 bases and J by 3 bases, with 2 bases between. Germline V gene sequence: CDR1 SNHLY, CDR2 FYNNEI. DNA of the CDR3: TGTGCCAGCAGTTACTATAATTCACCCCTCCACTTT. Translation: CASSYYNSPLHF.

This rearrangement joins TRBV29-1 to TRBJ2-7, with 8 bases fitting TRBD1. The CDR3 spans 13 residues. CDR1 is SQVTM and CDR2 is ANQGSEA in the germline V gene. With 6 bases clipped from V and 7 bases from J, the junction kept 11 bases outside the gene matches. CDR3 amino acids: CSVGGQAYLEQYF. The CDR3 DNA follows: TGCAGCGTGGGGGGACAGGCGTACTTGGAGCAGTACTTC.

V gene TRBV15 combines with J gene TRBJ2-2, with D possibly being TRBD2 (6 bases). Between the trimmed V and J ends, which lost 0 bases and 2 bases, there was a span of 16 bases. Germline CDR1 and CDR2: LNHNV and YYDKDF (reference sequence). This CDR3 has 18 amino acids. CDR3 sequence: CATSREWILGTNTGELFF. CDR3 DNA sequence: TGTGCCACCAGCAGAGAATGGATCCTGGGGACTAACACCGGGGAGCTGTTTTTT.